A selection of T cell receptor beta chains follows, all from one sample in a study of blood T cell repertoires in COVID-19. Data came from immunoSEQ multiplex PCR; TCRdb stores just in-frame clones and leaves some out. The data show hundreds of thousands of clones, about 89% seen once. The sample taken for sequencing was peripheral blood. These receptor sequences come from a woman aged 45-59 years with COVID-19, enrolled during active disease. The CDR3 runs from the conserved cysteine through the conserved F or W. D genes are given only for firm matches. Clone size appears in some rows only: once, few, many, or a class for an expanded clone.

CDR3: CAWSVVLRQGQFF
DNA: TGTGCCTGGAGTGTCGTCCTCCGACAGGGGCAGTTCTTC
size: .
V: TRBV30
J: TRBJ2-1
length: 13
D: TRBD1

CDR3: CASSEYSGTVVYGYTF
DNA: TGTGCCAGCAGTGAATACTCCGGGACAGTGGTATATGGCTACACCTTC
size: few
V: TRBV6-1
J: TRBJ1-2
length: 16
D: TRBD1

CDR3: CASSYSSGWTEAFF
DNA: TGTGCCAGCAGTTACTCAAGCGGGTGGACTGAAGCTTTCTTT
size: .
V: TRBV6-6
J: TRBJ1-1
length: 14
D: .

CDR3: CASSLSDNISPLHF
DNA: TGTGCCAGCAGTTTATCGGACAATATTTCACCCCTCCACTTT
size: .
V: TRBV27
J: TRBJ1-6
length: 14
D: .

CDR3: CASSRVPGQRTDTQYF
DNA: TGCGCCAGCAGCCGCGTACCGGGACAGCGCACAGATACGCAGTATTTT
size: .
V: TRBV4-1
J: TRBJ2-3
length: 16
D: TRBD1

CDR3: CASSLLLAANEQFF
DNA: TGCGCCAGCAGCCTTCTGTTGGCGGCCAATGAGCAGTTCTTC
size: .
V: TRBV5-1
J: TRBJ2-1
length: 14
D: .

CDR3: CASSDGASGGAWNEQYF
DNA: TGTGCCAGCAGTGATGGGGCTAGCGGGGGGGCCTGGAACGAGCAGTACTTC
size: .
V: TRBV6-1
J: TRBJ2-7
length: 17
D: TRBD2

CDR3: CASIGETGELFF
DNA: TGTGCCAGTATAGGGGAAACCGGGGAGCTGTTTTTT
size: .
V: TRBV19
J: TRBJ2-2
length: 12
D: .

CDR3: CSARTDYEQFF
DNA: TGCAGTGCTAGGACAGATTATGAGCAGTTCTTC
size: .
V: TRBV20-1
J: TRBJ2-1
length: 11
D: .

CDR3: CASSESNSGGEQFF
DNA: TGTGCCAGCAGTGAATCGAATAGCGGGGGTGAGCAGTTCTTC
size: .
V: TRBV25-1
J: TRBJ2-1
length: 14
D: TRBD2

CDR3: CASSLDRGDSPLHF
DNA: TGTGCCAGCAGCTTGGACAGAGGGGATTCACCCCTCCACTTT
size: .
V: TRBV2
J: TRBJ1-6
length: 14
D: .

CDR3: CASSPSGGSYEQYF
DNA: TGTGCCAGCAGCCCTAGCGGGGGGTCCTACGAGCAGTACTTC
size: .
V: TRBV7-8
J: TRBJ2-7
length: 14
D: TRBD2

CDR3: CASSPRWGGNQPQHF
DNA: TGTGCCAGCAGTCCCCGGTGGGGGGGCAATCAGCCCCAGCATTTT
size: .
V: TRBV6-5
J: TRBJ1-5
length: 15
D: .

CDR3: CASSQGDIQYF
DNA: TGTGCCAGCAGCCAAGGCGATATACAGTACTTC
size: .
V: TRBV3-1/TRBV3-2
J: TRBJ2-7
length: 11
D: .

CDR3: CASRTGDYGYTF
DNA: TGTGCCAGCCGGACAGGGGACTATGGCTACACCTTC
size: .
V: TRBV19
J: TRBJ1-2
length: 12
D: TRBD1

CDR3: CASSDGGNYSPLHF
DNA: TGTGCCAGCAGCGACGGAGGGAACTATTCACCCCTCCACTTT
size: .
V: TRBV9
J: TRBJ1-6
length: 14
D: .

CDR3: CASSLGGGHSTDTQYF
DNA: TGCGCCAGCAGCTTGGGAGGGGGACATAGCACAGATACGCAGTATTTT
size: .
V: TRBV5-1
J: TRBJ2-3
length: 16
D: .

CDR3: CAWSFGTYNEQFF
DNA: TGTGCCTGGAGTTTCGGGACTTACAATGAGCAGTTCTTC
size: .
V: TRBV30
J: TRBJ2-1
length: 13
D: .

CDR3: CASRPGQGPLEAFF
DNA: TGTGCCAGCAGACCGGGACAGGGGCCGCTTGAAGCTTTCTTT
size: .
V: TRBV6-6
J: TRBJ1-1
length: 14
D: TRBD1

CDR3: CAWSNRGTDNQPQHF
DNA: TGTGCCTGGAGTAATCGCGGGACAGATAATCAGCCCCAGCATTTT
size: .
V: TRBV30
J: TRBJ1-5
length: 15
D: TRBD1

CDR3: CASSVFGGLNEQFF
DNA: TGTGCCAGCAGTGTATTTGGGGGGTTGAATGAGCAGTTCTTC
size: .
V: TRBV6-4
J: TRBJ2-1
length: 14
D: .

CDR3: CASSPWPGQGNTGELFF
DNA: TGCGCCAGCAGTCCATGGCCGGGACAGGGGAACACCGGGGAGCTGTTTTTT
size: .
V: TRBV5-1
J: TRBJ2-2
length: 17
D: TRBD1

CDR3: CASRRDRGGSPLHF
DNA: TGCGCCAGCAGACGGGACAGGGGTGGTTCACCCCTCCACTTT
size: .
V: TRBV5-1
J: TRBJ1-6
length: 14
D: TRBD1

CDR3: CASRPTASGNTIYF
DNA: TGTGCCAGCAGGCCGACAGCCTCTGGAAACACCATATATTTT
size: .
V: TRBV6-5
J: TRBJ1-3
length: 14
D: .

CDR3: CASSPLLTVTTNTDTQYF
DNA: TGTGCCAGCTCACCACTCCTAACAGTGACTACCAACACAGATACGCAGTATTTT
size: once
V: TRBV18
J: TRBJ2-3
length: 18
D: .

CDR3: CATRSSHNEQFF
DNA: TGTGCCACGCGGTCCTCCCATAATGAGCAGTTCTTC
size: .
V: TRBV15
J: TRBJ2-1
length: 12
D: .

CDR3: CAWSRGPRIARELFF
DNA: TGTGCCTGGAGTAGGGGCCCTCGAATTGCGCGGGAGCTGTTTTTT
size: .
V: TRBV30
J: TRBJ2-2
length: 15
D: .

CDR3: CASSPRGVNTIYF
DNA: TGTGCCAGCAGCCCCCGCGGAGTGAACACCATATATTTT
size: .
V: TRBV14
J: TRBJ1-3
length: 13
D: .

CDR3: CASSLGLYNEQFF
DNA: TGTGCCAGCAGTCTGGGACTATACAATGAGCAGTTCTTC
size: .
V: TRBV28
J: TRBJ2-1
length: 13
D: TRBD2

CDR3: CASRGLAGGRIDTQYF
DNA: TGTGCCAGCAGAGGACTAGCGGGGGGGCGTATAGATACGCAGTATTTT
size: .
V: TRBV2
J: TRBJ2-3
length: 16
D: TRBD2

CDR3: CASSHADRTYEQYF
DNA: TGTGCCAGCAGCCACGCGGACAGAACCTACGAGCAGTACTTC
size: .
V: TRBV3-1/TRBV3-2
J: TRBJ2-7
length: 14
D: .